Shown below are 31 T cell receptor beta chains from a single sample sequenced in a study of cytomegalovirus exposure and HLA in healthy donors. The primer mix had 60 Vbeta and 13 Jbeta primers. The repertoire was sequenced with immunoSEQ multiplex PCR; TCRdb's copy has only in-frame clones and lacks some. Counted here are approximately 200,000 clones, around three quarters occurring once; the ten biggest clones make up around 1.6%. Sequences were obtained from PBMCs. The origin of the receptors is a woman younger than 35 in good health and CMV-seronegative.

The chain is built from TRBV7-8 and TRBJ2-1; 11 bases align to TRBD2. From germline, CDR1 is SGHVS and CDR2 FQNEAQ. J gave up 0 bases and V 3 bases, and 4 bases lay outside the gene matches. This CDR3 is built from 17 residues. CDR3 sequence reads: CASSFLAGGSSYNEQFF. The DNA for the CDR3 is TGTGCCAGCAGCTTTTTAGCGGGAGGGAGCTCCTACAATGAGCAGTTCTTC.

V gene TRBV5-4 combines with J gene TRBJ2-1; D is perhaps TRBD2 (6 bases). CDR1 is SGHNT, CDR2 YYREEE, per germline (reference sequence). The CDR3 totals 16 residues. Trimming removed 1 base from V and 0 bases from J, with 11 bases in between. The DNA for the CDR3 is TGTGCCAGCAGCTTGAAACTAGCAAACTCCTACAATGAGCAGTTCTTC. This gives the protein CASSLKLANSYNEQFF.

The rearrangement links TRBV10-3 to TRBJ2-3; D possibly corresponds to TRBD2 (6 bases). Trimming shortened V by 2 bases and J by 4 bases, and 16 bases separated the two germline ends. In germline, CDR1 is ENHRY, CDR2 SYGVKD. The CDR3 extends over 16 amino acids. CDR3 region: CAISEPPGLTADTQYF. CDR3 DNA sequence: TGTGCCATCAGTGAGCCACCGGGACTGACTGCAGATACGCAGTATTTT.

The CDR3 DNA is TGCGCCAGCAGGCGAACTGGGGAGTATGGCTACACCTTC. This translates into CASRRTGEYGYTF. The genes are TRBV5-1 and TRBJ1-2, with D uncertain. The V gene's germline CDR1 is SGHRS and CDR2 YFSETQ. Trimming removed 5 bases from V and 5 bases from J, with 13 bases in between. This CDR3 spans 13 amino acids.

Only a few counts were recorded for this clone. DNA for the CDR3: TGTGCCAGCAGCCACTCTCGGGAGGGGAACATTCAGTACTTC. Translated: CASSHSREGNIQYF. The chain recombines TRBV7-2 with TRBJ2-4, with 8 bases fitting TRBD2. Germline loops: CDR1 SGHTA, CDR2 FQGNSA. The CDR3 has 14 residues. J was trimmed by 7 bases and V by 5 bases; bases with no gene match: 7. The full variable domain, rest sourced from reference TRBV7-2 and TRBJ2-4, is GAGVSQSPSNKVTEKGKDVELRCDPISGHTALYWYRQSLGQGLEFLIYFQGNSAPDKSGLPSDRFSAERTGGSVSTLTIQRTQQEDSAVYLCASSHSREGNIQYFGAGTRLSVL.

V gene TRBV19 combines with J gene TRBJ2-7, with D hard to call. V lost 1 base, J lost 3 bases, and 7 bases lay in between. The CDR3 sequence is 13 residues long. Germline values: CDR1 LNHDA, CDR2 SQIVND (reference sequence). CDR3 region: CASSIGTRYEQYF. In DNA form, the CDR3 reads TGTGCCAGTAGTATAGGAACTCGCTACGAGCAGTACTTC.

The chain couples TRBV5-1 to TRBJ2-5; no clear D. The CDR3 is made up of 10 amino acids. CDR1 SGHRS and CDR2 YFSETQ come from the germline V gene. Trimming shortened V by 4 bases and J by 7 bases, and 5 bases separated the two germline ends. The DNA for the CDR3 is TGCGCCAGCAGCCCCCGGACCCAGTACTTC. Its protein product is CASSPRTQYF.

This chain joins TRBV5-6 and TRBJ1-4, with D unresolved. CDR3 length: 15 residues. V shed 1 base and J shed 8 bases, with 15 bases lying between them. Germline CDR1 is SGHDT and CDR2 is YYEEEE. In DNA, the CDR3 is TGTGCCAGCAGCTTGAAGACCCTCGAGAGGGAAAAACTGTTTTTT. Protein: CASSLKTLEREKLFF.

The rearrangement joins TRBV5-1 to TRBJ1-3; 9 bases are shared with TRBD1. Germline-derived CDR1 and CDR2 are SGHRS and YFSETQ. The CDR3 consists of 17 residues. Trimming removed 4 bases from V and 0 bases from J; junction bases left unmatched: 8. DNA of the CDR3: TGCGCCAGCAGCCTCCAGACAGGGGGTGTCTCTGGAAACACCATATATTTT. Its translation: CASSLQTGGVSGNTIYF. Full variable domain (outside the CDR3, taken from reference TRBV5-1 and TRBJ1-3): KAGVTQTPRYLIKTRGQQVTLSCSPISGHRSVSWYQQTPGQGLQFLFEYFSETQRNKGNFPGRFSGRQFSNSRSEMNVSTLELGDSALYLCASSLQTGGVSGNTIYFGEGSWLTVV.

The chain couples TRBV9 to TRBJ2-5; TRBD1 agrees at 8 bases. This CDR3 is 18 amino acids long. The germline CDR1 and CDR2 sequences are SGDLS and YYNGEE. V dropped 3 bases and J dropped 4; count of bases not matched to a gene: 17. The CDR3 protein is CASSATFGAGQARETQYF. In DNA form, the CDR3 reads TGTGCCAGCAGCGCAACTTTCGGCGCGGGACAGGCTAGAGAGACCCAGTACTTC.

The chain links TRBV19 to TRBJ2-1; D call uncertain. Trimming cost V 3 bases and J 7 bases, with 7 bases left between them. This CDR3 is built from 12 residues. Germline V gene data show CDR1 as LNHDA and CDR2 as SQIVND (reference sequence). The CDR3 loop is CASSIRRNEQFF. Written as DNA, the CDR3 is TGTGCCAGTAGTATTAGGCGGAATGAGCAGTTCTTC.

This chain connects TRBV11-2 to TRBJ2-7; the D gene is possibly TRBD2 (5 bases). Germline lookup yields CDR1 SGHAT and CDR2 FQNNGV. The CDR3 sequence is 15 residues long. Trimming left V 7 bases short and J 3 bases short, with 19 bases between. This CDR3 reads CASTLNEGWVYEQYF. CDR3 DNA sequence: TGTGCCAGCACCCTTAACGAGGGATGGGTCTACGAGCAGTACTTC.

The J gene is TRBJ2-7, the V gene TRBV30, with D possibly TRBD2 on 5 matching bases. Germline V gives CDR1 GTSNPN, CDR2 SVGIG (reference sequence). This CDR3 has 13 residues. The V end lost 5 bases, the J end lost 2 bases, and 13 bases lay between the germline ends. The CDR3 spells CAWGLPAAYEQYF. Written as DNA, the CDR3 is TGTGCCTGGGGACTTCCGGCGGCCTACGAGCAGTACTTC.

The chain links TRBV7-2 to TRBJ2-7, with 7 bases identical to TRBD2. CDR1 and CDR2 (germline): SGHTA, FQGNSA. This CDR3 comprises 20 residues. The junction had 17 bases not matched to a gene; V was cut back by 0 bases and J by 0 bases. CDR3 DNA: TGTGCCAGCAGCTTAGCTGGTACAGGTGGCTTACTAGCGTACTCCTACGAGCAGTACTTC. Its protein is CASSLAGTGGLLAYSYEQYF.

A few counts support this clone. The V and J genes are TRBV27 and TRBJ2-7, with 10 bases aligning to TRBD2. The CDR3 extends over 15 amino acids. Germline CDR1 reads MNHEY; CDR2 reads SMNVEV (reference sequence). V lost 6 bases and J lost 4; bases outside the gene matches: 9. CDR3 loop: CASRTSGLGRYEQYF. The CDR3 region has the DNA TGTGCCAGCAGGACTAGCGGGTTGGGCCGGTACGAGCAGTACTTC.

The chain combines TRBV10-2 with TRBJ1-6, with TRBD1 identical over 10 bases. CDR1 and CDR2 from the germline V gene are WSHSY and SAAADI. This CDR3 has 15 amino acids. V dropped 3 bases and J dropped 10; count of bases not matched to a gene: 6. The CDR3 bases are TGCGCCAGCAGTGAATGGGGACAGGGGAGGTCACCCCTCCACTTT. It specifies CASSEWGQGRSPLHF.

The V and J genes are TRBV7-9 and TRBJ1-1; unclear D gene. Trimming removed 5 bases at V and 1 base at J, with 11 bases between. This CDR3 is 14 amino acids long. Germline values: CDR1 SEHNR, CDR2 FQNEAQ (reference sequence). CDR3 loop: CASSPVTGNTEAFF. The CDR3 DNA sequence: TGTGCCAGCAGCCCCGTTACGGGGAACACTGAAGCTTTCTTT.

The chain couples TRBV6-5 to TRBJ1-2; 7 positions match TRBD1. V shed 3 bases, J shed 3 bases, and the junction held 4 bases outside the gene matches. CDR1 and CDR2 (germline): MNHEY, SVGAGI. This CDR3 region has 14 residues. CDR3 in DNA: TGTGCCAGCAGTTATCACGACAGGGACTATGGCTACACCTTC. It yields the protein CASSYHDRDYGYTF.

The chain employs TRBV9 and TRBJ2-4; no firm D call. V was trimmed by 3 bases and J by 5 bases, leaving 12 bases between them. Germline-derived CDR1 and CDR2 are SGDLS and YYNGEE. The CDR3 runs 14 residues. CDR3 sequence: CASSARSAENIQYF. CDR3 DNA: TGTGCCAGCAGCGCGCGTTCGGCGGAAAACATTCAGTACTTC.

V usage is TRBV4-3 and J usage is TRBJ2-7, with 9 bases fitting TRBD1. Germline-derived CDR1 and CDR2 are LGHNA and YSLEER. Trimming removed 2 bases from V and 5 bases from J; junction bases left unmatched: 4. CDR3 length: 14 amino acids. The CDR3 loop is CASSQTGGLNEQYF. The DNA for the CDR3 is TGCGCCAGCAGCCAAACAGGGGGCTTGAACGAGCAGTACTTC.

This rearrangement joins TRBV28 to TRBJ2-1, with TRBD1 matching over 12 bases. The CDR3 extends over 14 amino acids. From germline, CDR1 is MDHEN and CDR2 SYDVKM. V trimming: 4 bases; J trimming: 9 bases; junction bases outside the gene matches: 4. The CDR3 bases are TGTGCCAGCAGTTCAGGGACAGGGGGCTTTGAGCAGTTCTTC. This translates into CASSSGTGGFEQFF.

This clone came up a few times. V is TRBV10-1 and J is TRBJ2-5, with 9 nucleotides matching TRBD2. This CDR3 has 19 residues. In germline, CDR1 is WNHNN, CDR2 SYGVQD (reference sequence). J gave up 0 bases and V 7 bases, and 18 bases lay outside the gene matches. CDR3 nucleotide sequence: TGCGCCAGCACCCCAGGGACCAGACTAGCGGCCCTTTACCAAGAGACCCAGTACTTC. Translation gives CASTPGTRLAALYQETQYF.

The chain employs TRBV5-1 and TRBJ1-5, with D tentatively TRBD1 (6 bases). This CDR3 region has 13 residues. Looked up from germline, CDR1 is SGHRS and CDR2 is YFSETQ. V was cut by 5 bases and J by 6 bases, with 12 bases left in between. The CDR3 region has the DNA TGCGCCAGCAGAGGGGGGGAGGGTCAGCCCCAGCATTTT. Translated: CASRGGEGQPQHF.

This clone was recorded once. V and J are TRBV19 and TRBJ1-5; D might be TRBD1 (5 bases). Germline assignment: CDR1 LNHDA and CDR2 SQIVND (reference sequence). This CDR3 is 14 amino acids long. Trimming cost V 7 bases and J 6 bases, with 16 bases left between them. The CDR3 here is CASIQYQGSQPQHF. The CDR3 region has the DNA TGTGCCAGTATTCAATATCAGGGATCTCAGCCCCAGCATTTT.

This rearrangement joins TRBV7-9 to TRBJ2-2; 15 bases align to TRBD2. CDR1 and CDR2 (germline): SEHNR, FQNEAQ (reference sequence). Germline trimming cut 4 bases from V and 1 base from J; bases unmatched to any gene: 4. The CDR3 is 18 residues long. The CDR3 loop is CASSSWTSGGGNTGELFF. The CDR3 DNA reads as TGTGCCAGCAGCTCATGGACTAGCGGGGGGGGGAACACCGGGGAGCTGTTTTTT.

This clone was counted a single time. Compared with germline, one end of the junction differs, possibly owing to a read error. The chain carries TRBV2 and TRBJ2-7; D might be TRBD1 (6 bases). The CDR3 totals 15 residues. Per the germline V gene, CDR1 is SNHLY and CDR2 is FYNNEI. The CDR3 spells CASREAGKGAYEQYF. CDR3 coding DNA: TGTGCCAGCAGAGAAGCAGGGAAGGGGGCCTACGAGCAGTACTTC.

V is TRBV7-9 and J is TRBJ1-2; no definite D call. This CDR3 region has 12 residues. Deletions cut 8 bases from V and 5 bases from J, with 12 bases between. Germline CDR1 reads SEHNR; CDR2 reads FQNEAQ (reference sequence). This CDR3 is CASSAETYGYTF. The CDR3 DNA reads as TGTGCCAGCTCAGCGGAAACATATGGCTACACCTTC.

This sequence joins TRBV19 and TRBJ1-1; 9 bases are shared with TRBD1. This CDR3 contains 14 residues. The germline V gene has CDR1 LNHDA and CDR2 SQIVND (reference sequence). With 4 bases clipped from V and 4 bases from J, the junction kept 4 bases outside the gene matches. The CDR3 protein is CASSKDRGPTEAFF. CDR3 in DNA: TGTGCCAGTAGTAAGGACAGGGGCCCCACTGAAGCTTTCTTT.

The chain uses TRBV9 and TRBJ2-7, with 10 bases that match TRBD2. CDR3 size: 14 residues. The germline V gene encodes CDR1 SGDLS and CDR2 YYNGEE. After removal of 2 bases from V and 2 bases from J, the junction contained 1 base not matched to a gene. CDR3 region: CASSVSGRTYEQYF. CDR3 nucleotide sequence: TGTGCCAGCAGCGTTAGCGGGAGGACCTACGAGCAGTACTTC.

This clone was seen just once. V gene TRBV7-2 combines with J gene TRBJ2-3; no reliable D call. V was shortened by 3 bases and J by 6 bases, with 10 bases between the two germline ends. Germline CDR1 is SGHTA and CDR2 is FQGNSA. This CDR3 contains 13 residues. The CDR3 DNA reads TGTGCCAGCAGCTTTAAGGCCAGGGATACGCAGTATTTT. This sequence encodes CASSFKARDTQYF.

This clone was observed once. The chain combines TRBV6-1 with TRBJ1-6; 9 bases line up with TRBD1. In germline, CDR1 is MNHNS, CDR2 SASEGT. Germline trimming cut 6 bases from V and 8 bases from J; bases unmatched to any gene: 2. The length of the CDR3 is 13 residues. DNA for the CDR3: TGTGCCAGCAGAAGGGACAGGGATTCACCCCTCCACTTT. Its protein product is CASRRDRDSPLHF.